The entry that follows covers one T cell receptor beta chain sequence. A far larger clone is a single base away, which makes a read error likely. First-strand cDNA used TRAV- and TRBV-specific primers, covering alpha and beta chains. The PCR that amplified TCRs ran for 15 to 25 cycles, relying on a constant-region primer and a V-primer adapter. Amplifying the isolated mRNA was done by in vitro transcription. TCRdb ran MiXCR on the reads and lists one entry per CDR3 protein. This table holds tens of thousands of distinct CDR3 sequences, 30% to 40% found once. The data were obtained in a study of low-dose radiotherapy and immunotherapy resistance in tumors. Study-wide context: Each fraction given to Cohort 2 every two weeks delivered 1 Gy, and the total reached 13 Gy over 26 weeks.

This CDR3 has 14 amino acids. The time point was: before trial treatment. This TCR derives from a female donor with ovarian cancer. The source material was PBMCs, sampled before treatment. This rearrangement joins TRBV26 to TRBJ2-1; the D segment call TRBD2 is taken from the table without a DNA check. TRBV26 is listed as a pseudogene. In nucleotides, the CDR3 is TGTGCCAGCAGTACAAGGGGTGGGGAGGAGACCCAGTTCTTC. It codes for CASSTRGGEETQFF.